This TCR beta chain was retrieved from a study of PD-L1 blockade in urothelial cancer. Study as a whole: Analysis of the blood was performed 3 weeks (second dose) and 6 weeks after treatment start. Among blood samples, the median T cell count was around 150,000.

Trimming left V 5 bases short and J 1 base short, with 13 bases between. Germline lookup yields CDR1 SEHNR and CDR2 FQNEAQ (reference sequence). CDR3 length: 15 amino acids. Data came from immunoSEQ multiplex PCR; TCRdb stores just in-frame clones and leaves some out. The profile shows 40,000 or so clones, approximately 80% of them singletons. Sequenced here: PBMCs, sampled around atezolizumab (anti-PD-L1) treatment. The clonotype comes from a man aged 55-75 years with urothelial cancer. The chain employs TRBV7-9 and TRBJ2-3; no reliable D call. In nucleotides, the CDR3 is TGTGCCAGCAGCCCGCGATGGGCCGGCACAGATACGCAGTATTTT. Amino acid sequence: CASSPRWAGTDTQYF.